Following are 16 T cell receptor beta chains from one sample sequenced in a study of Ad26.COV2.S vaccination and SARS-CoV-2 variants. Sequencing was performed with immunoSEQ multiplex PCR; in TCRdb, only in-frame clones are kept and a portion is missing. The top ten hold 3% to 3.5% of the sample, which has over 350,000 clones, roughly nine tenths seen once. The treatment was: 19 received Ad26.COV2.S at low or high dose, single or two shots; 5 received placebo; per-sample allocation not given. It was on day 63 after the first vaccine or placebo injection that samples were taken. The specimen was peripheral blood, collected in a trial of Ad26.COV2.S vaccine versus placebo. These TCRs come from a person aged 18-65 years who received the Ad26.COV2.S COVID-19 vaccine or a placebo.

V and J are TRBV11-3 and TRBJ2-5, with D uncertain. V lost 11 bases and J lost 5, with 21 bases in between. The length of the CDR3 is 14 residues. From germline, CDR1 is SGHNT and CDR2 YENEEA. The DNA for the CDR3 is TGTGCCCGCCGGAGAGACCGAGTATGGGAGACCCAGTACTTC. This codes for CARRRDRVWETQYF.

The chain is built from TRBV11-2 and TRBJ1-1, with 7 positions matching TRBD1. Germline loops: CDR1 SGHAT, CDR2 FQNNGV. The CDR3 spans 14 residues. V lost 5 bases, J lost 1 base, and 4 bases stayed unmatched. CDR3 DNA sequence: TGTGCCAGCAGCACAGGGGACAGGAACACTGAAGCTTTCTTT. This translates into CASSTGDRNTEAFF.

The chain links TRBV21-1 to TRBJ1-3. TRBV21-1 corresponds to a pseudogene. The CDR3 extends over 17 amino acids. Written as DNA, the CDR3 is TGTGCCAGCAGCAAAGATTTAAGGGAAGTTGCTGGAAACACCATATATTTT. Its translation is CASSKDLREVAGNTIYF.

CDR3 sequence: CASSQSPVNTEAFF. The CDR3, as DNA: TGTGCCAGCAGCCAATCACCGGTGAACACTGAAGCTTTCTTT. The V call is TRBV16, the J call TRBJ1-1; D is uncertain. This CDR3 region has 14 residues. V was cut by 0 bases and J by 0 bases, with 5 bases left in between. Germline loops: CDR1 KGHSY, CDR2 FQNENV.

This chain links TRBV28 with TRBJ1-3, with a weak D call TRBD1 (5 bases). This CDR3 has 14 amino acids. Trimming pared 7 bases from V and 4 bases from J, leaving 14 bases between. Germline V gene sequence: CDR1 MDHEN, CDR2 SYDVKM. CDR3 sequence reads: CASTRGAIGNTIYF. CDR3 bases: TGTGCCAGCACCCGCGGGGCCATCGGAAACACCATATATTTT.

V and J are TRBV18 and TRBJ1-6, with D unclear. The CDR3 covers 13 residues. Trimming left V 2 bases short and J 2 bases short, with 1 base between. Germline assignment: CDR1 KGHSH and CDR2 LQKENI. The CDR3 DNA follows: TGTGCCAGCTCACCAACCTATAATTCACCCCTCCACTTT. Amino acids: CASSPTYNSPLHF.

This sequence joins TRBV27 and TRBJ2-7; D is possibly TRBD1 or TRBD2 (5 bases each). Trimming took off 6 bases at V and 2 bases at J, with 14 bases between the two ends. The germline V gene has CDR1 MNHEY and CDR2 SMNVEV (reference sequence). This CDR3 is 14 amino acids long. CDR3 in DNA: TGTGCCAGCAGCCGGGACCCTATACCCTACGAGCAGTACTTC. Translation gives CASSRDPIPYEQYF.

This sequence joins TRBV11-2 and TRBJ1-6, with 8 bases identical to TRBD1. V lost 1 base, J lost 5 bases, and 7 bases stayed unmatched. The CDR3 has 17 residues. Germline V gene lookup returns CDR1 SGHAT and CDR2 FQNNGV. The DNA for the CDR3 is TGTGCCAGCAGCTTAGTGCCCCAGGGGGCAAATAATTCACCCCTCCACTTT. This gives the protein CASSLVPQGANNSPLHF.

The J gene is TRBJ1-1, the V gene TRBV18, with a tentative D call TRBD1 (5 bases). The CDR3 is made up of 16 amino acids. Germline CDR1 reads KGHSH; CDR2 reads LQKENI. Trimming cost V 4 bases and J 7 bases, with 22 bases left between them. In DNA form, the CDR3 reads TGTGCCAGCTCACAAGACGGGGCGGGGGTTAGGATTGAAGCTTTCTTT. Protein sequence: CASSQDGAGVRIEAFF.

The genes are TRBV7-8 and TRBJ2-7, with 8 bases lining up with TRBD2. Germline V CDR1 and CDR2: SGHVS, FQNEAQ. This CDR3 has 14 amino acids. With 5 bases clipped from V and 0 bases from J, the junction kept 3 bases outside the gene matches. The CDR3 protein is CASSPGTSSYEQYF. The CDR3 DNA follows: TGTGCCAGCAGCCCTGGGACTAGCTCCTACGAGCAGTACTTC. The whole variable domain, filled in from reference TRBV7-8 and TRBJ2-7, reads GAGVSQSPRYKVAKRGQDVALRCDPISGHVSLFWYQQALGQGPEFLTYFQNEAQLDKSGLPSDRFFAERPEGSVSTLKIQRTQQEDSAVYLCASSPGTSSYEQYFGPGTRLTVT.

This rearrangement joins TRBV27 to TRBJ2-1, with D hard to call. Germline V gene lookup returns CDR1 MNHEY and CDR2 SMNVEV (reference sequence). V lost 2 bases to trimming and J lost 6 bases, with 14 bases between them. CDR3 length: 15 residues. The CDR3 region has the DNA TGTGCCAGCAGTTTAGGCTCTACCCCGGGCAATGAGCAGTTCTTC. Amino acids: CASSLGSTPGNEQFF.

This sequence joins TRBV29-1 and TRBJ1-1; 8 nucleotides line up with TRBD1. CDR1 and CDR2 from the germline V gene are SQVTM and ANQGSEA. Trimming took 6 bases from V and 1 from J; bases not matched to a gene: 4. The CDR3 totals 13 residues. The CDR3 nucleotides read TGCAGCGTCGCGGGACAGGCGAACACTGAAGCTTTCTTT. Its translation is CSVAGQANTEAFF.

V gene TRBV11-2 combines with J gene TRBJ2-3; D is possibly TRBD2 (6 bases). Trimming shortened V by 1 base and J by 10 bases, and 15 bases separated the two germline ends. This CDR3 region has 14 residues. The germline V gene has CDR1 SGHAT and CDR2 FQNNGV. The CDR3, as DNA: TGTGCCAGCAGCTTAGGTCTCTCTAGCGTGGCGCAGTATTTT. Translating it yields CASSLGLSSVAQYF. The full variable domain, rest sourced from reference TRBV11-2 and TRBJ2-3, is EAGVAQSPRYKIIEKRQSVAFWCNPISGHATLYWYQQILGQGPKLLIQFQNNGVVDDSQLPKDRFSAERLKGVDSTLKIQPAKLEDSAVYLCASSLGLSSVAQYFGPGTRLTVL.

The chain combines TRBV3-1 (or the pseudogene TRBV3-2) with TRBJ1-1; D unclear. CDR1 is LGHDT, CDR2 YNNKEL, per germline (reference sequence). The length of the CDR3 is 13 residues. Trimming cost V 4 bases and J 0 bases, with 6 bases left between them. CDR3 loop: CASSLRVNTEAFF. For the CDR3, the DNA is TGTGCCAGCAGCCTACGGGTGAACACTGAAGCTTTCTTT.

V gene TRBV11-2 combines with J gene TRBJ2-3; 10 bases are a match to TRBD1. The V gene's germline CDR1 is SGHAT and CDR2 FQNNGV. The V segment lost 4 bases and the J segment 6 bases; nucleotides outside the gene matches: 4. The CDR3 sequence is 14 residues long. The CDR3, as DNA: TGTGCCAGCAGCTCCGACAGGGGGCGGGATACGCAGTATTTT. Amino acid sequence: CASSSDRGRDTQYF.

The CDR3: CASSLRTGLHTGELFF. The CDR3 DNA is TGTGCCAGCAGCTTAAGGACAGGGTTGCACACCGGGGAGCTGTTTTTT. V is TRBV7-2 and J is TRBJ2-2; TRBD1 aligns across 8 bases. Germline CDR1 is SGHTA and CDR2 is FQGNSA. The CDR3 is 16 residues long. V shed 2 bases, J shed 3 bases, and the junction held 5 bases outside the gene matches.